This T cell receptor (beta chain) was captured by sequencing in a study of shared clonotypes between healthy human individuals. Study-wide results and caveats: Clonotype sharing among the donors was expected to vary with sequencing depth. The study found lower generation probabilities in non-shared clonotypes than in those shared by all four donors. Memory subsets generally showed lower estimated richness than naive subsets.

Each sorted subset replicate got 200 ng genomic DNA, 25,000 to 35,000 genomes. Sequenced by immunoSEQ multiplex PCR; TCRdb stores in-frame clones only, minus some. Altogether approximately 2,300,000 clones are present, around 93% being singletons, with the ten largest covering 0.37%. The CDR3 sequence is 16 residues long. The germline V gene has CDR1 MDHEN and CDR2 SYDVKM. V was shortened by 3 bases and J by 0 bases, with 12 bases between the two germline ends. About this clone: Its antigen is unknown.

The V call is TRBV28, the J call TRBJ2-1, with D maybe TRBD1 (6 bases). The material sequenced was naive CD4+ T cells from PBMCs. Documented subset: CD45RA+ positively selected. The TCR comes from a man between 18 and 29 years old in good health. Some clones in this sample may be carry-over from other donors' samples. CDR3 sequence reads: CASSFLTRGSYNEQFF. The CDR3 DNA follows: TGTGCCAGCAGTTTTCTGACCAGGGGCTCCTACAATGAGCAGTTCTTC.